This T cell receptor beta chain was identified during a study of T-cell memory formation after mild COVID-19. Study results and caveats: Specificity for SARS-CoV-2 was not confirmed among the second-wave clones peaking on day 37.

CDR1 and CDR2 (germline): MDHEN, SYDVKM. This CDR3 spans 14 amino acids. The V end was cut by 1 base, the J end by 10 bases, with 16 bases between. TCR alpha and TCR beta cDNA libraries with sample barcodes and UMIs came from 5'RACE using constant-segment primers. One entry per CDR3 protein, called by TCRdb with MiXCR from the 5' RACE reads. The sample consists of 100,000 to 140,000 distinct CDR3 sequences, around 15% of them appearing once. In regard to this clonotype: The antigen remains unidentified.

V gene TRBV28 combines with J gene TRBJ1-1; tentative D call: TRBD1 (5 bases). The sample was PBMCs or a T cell subset sorted from them (not recorded which). The sequence derives from a man aged 18 to 29 who had mild COVID-19 (a few samples of this study predate the infection). Cell type and time point are not known. CDR3 protein: CASSLLGTGELAFF. The CDR3 DNA sequence: TGTGCCAGCAGTTTATTGGGGACGGGGGAATTAGCTTTCTTT.